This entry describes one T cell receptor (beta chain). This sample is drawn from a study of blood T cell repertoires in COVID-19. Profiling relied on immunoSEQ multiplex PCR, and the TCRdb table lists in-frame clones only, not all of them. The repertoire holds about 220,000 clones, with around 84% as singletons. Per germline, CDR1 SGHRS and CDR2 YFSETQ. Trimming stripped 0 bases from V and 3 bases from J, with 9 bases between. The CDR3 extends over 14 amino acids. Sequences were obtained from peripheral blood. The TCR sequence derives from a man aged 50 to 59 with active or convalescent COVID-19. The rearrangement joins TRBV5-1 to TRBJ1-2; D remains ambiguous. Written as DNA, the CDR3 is TGCGCCAGCAGCTTGGGGACTGACTACTATGGCTACACCTTC. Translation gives CASSLGTDYYGYTF. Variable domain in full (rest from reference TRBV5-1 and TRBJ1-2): KAGVTQTPRYLIKTRGQQVTLSCSPISGHRSVSWYQQTPGQGLQFLFEYFSETQRNKGNFPGRFSGRQFSNSRSEMNVSTLELGDSALYLCASSLGTDYYGYTFGSGTRLTVV.